Shown below are 18 T cell receptor beta chains from a single sample sequenced in a study of blood T cell repertoires in COVID-19. TCRdb keeps only in-frame clones here, not all; method: immunoSEQ multiplex PCR. Seen here are about 240,000 clones, around 83% observed once, and the top ten hold around 12%. Input material: peripheral blood. Receptor source: a woman aged 60-75 years with active or convalescent COVID-19.

This clone has a handful of counts. The chain couples TRBV2 to TRBJ2-1, with a possible D match to TRBD1 (5 bases). Germline CDR1 SNHLY, CDR2 FYNNEI. Trimming took off 11 bases at V and 3 bases at J, with 14 bases between the two ends. The CDR3 runs 13 residues. The CDR3 region is CAGKPDIYNEQFF. The CDR3 DNA reads as TGTGCCGGAAAACCGGACATCTACAATGAGCAGTTCTTC.

This chain joins TRBV3-1 (or the pseudogene TRBV3-2) and TRBJ2-1; 10 positions match TRBD2. The CDR3 has 15 amino acids. CDR1 and CDR2 (germline): LGHDT, YNNKEL (reference sequence). V shed 1 base and J 4 bases; nucleotides not matched to a gene: 1. CDR3 region: CASSQAAGGYNEQFF. CDR3 bases: TGTGCCAGCAGCCAAGCAGCGGGGGGGTACAATGAGCAGTTCTTC.

This clone has a handful of counts. CDR3 bases: TGTGCCAGCAGCCCGACAATTACCACAGATACGCAGTATTTT. It yields the protein CASSPTITTDTQYF. V and J are TRBV7-2 and TRBJ2-3, with no clear D. Germline lookup yields CDR1 SGHTA and CDR2 FQGNSA. The CDR3 is made up of 14 amino acids. Trimming took 5 bases from V and 2 from J, leaving 11 bases between them.

V and J are TRBV6-5 and TRBJ2-3; TRBD1 agrees at 8 bases. The germline V gene encodes CDR1 MNHEY and CDR2 SVGAGI. V lost 8 bases to trimming and J lost 5 bases; unmatched junction nucleotides: 6. This CDR3 is 13 amino acids long. The CDR3 loop reads CASHAGTGDTQYF. CDR3 nucleotides: TGTGCCAGCCACGCCGGGACAGGAGATACGCAGTATTTT.

The CDR3 coding sequence is TGCGCCAGCAGCTTGTCCCAGGGGGGAATGAACACTGAAGCTTTCTTT. Its translation is CASSLSQGGMNTEAFF. The V gene is TRBV5-1, the J gene TRBJ1-1; 7 bases are a match to TRBD1. With V trimmed by 1 base and J by 0 bases, 6 bases remained unmatched. From germline, CDR1 is SGHRS and CDR2 YFSETQ. The CDR3 is 16 amino acids.

J is TRBJ1-2 and V is TRBV7-3, with 11 bases fitting TRBD1. J was trimmed by 5 bases and V by 5 bases; bases with no gene match: 7. The CDR3 extends over 15 amino acids. Germline lookup yields CDR1 SGHTA and CDR2 FQGTGA. CDR3 amino acids: CASSPRTGGEYGYTF. DNA of the CDR3: TGTGCCAGCAGCCCAAGGACAGGGGGCGAGTATGGCTACACCTTC.

This rearrangement joins TRBV30 to TRBJ1-3; D is possibly TRBD1 (5 bases). The CDR3 totals 16 residues. The V gene lost 2 bases and the J gene lost 0 bases, with 14 bases spanning the gap. Germline assignment: CDR1 GTSNPN and CDR2 SVGIG (reference sequence). This CDR3 reads CAWSTGTSNSGNTIYF. CDR3 bases: TGTGCCTGGAGTACCGGGACTTCCAACTCTGGAAACACCATATATTTT.

The chain uses TRBV5-1 and TRBJ2-7; the D is unclear. CDR1 is SGHRS, CDR2 YFSETQ, per germline. The V end was cut by 0 bases, the J end by 1 base, with 8 bases between. CDR3 length: 14 residues. For the CDR3, the DNA is TGCGCCAGCAGCTTGGCTCGCGGTTCCTACGAGCAGTACTTC. Translated: CASSLARGSYEQYF. The whole variable domain, filled in from reference TRBV5-1 and TRBJ2-7, reads KAGVTQTPRYLIKTRGQQVTLSCSPISGHRSVSWYQQTPGQGLQFLFEYFSETQRNKGNFPGRFSGRQFSNSRSEMNVSTLELGDSALYLCASSLARGSYEQYFGPGTRLTVT.

This chain uses TRBV6-5 with TRBJ2-7; the D gene is possibly TRBD2 (6 bases). V lost 0 bases and J lost 2, with 14 bases in between. This CDR3 has 16 amino acids. Germline V gene lookup returns CDR1 MNHEY and CDR2 SVGAGI. CDR3: CASSYSGLLPTYEQYF. In DNA, the CDR3 is TGTGCCAGCAGTTACTCGGGACTCTTGCCCACCTACGAGCAGTACTTC.

The gene calls are TRBV10-1 and TRBJ1-1; D may be TRBD1 (5 bases). Trimming cost V 6 bases and J 5 bases, with 16 bases left between them. Germline V lookup: CDR1 WNHNN, CDR2 SYGVQD (reference sequence). CDR3 length equals 14 residues. CDR3 loop: CASSGGSKGTEAFF. DNA for the CDR3: TGCGCCAGCAGCGGTGGGTCCAAGGGGACTGAAGCTTTCTTT.

The chain employs TRBV7-8 and TRBJ2-7; 9 positions agree with TRBD1. V shed 6 bases, J shed 4 bases, and the junction held 10 bases outside the gene matches. Germline V gene data show CDR1 as SGHVS and CDR2 as FQNEAQ. There are 15 residues in the CDR3. CDR3 bases: TGTGCCAGCAGTTCCGCCGGGACAGGGAATTACGAGCAGTACTTC. It is translated as CASSSAGTGNYEQYF.

The V call is TRBV3-1 (or the pseudogene TRBV3-2), the J call TRBJ1-2, with D unclear. Trimming cost V 4 bases and J 2 bases, with 11 bases left between them. CDR3 size: 14 residues. Germline-derived CDR1 and CDR2 are LGHDT and YNNKEL (reference sequence). CDR3 region: CASSPGGGNYGYTF. DNA for the CDR3: TGTGCCAGCAGCCCGGGTGGAGGGAACTATGGCTACACCTTC.

The chain carries TRBV4-3 and TRBJ2-2; 11 positions agree with TRBD2. The germline CDR1 and CDR2 sequences are LGHNA and YSLEER. V lost 4 bases, J lost 6 bases, and 10 bases stayed unmatched. The CDR3 extends over 17 amino acids. Here the CDR3 reads CASSRMLAGGQAGELFF. CDR3 DNA: TGCGCCAGCAGCCGAATGCTAGCGGGGGGCCAGGCCGGGGAGCTGTTTTTT.

The chain employs TRBV7-3 and TRBJ1-6, with D perhaps TRBD1 (6 bases). This CDR3 spans 15 amino acids. Germline V gives CDR1 SGHTA, CDR2 FQGTGA. V was pared by 6 bases and J by 8 bases, with 17 bases between. In DNA, the CDR3 is TGTGCCAGCAGTCCGACCCCCGGGGGGCATTCACCCCTCCACTTT. Translated, it gives CASSPTPGGHSPLHF.

The chain has TRBV7-9 and TRBJ1-6; D might be TRBD1 (5 bases). The V end lost 1 base, the J end lost 9 bases, and 13 bases lay between the germline ends. Germline lookup yields CDR1 SEHNR and CDR2 FQNEAQ (reference sequence). The CDR3 is 15 residues long. This CDR3 reads CASSLDRQGTSPLHF. As DNA, the CDR3 is TGTGCCAGCAGCTTAGATCGTCAGGGTACTTCACCCCTCCACTTT.

As for this clone: Other DNA variants within this sample encode the same CDR3. CDR3 DNA: TGTGCCAGCAGACGGACAGCCTCTAATGAAAAACTGTTTTTT. Translated, it gives CASRRTASNEKLFF. The chain employs TRBV6-5 and TRBJ1-4, with a possible D match to TRBD1 (6 bases). Deletions cut 6 bases from V and 3 bases from J, with 11 bases between. The CDR3 spans 14 residues. In germline, CDR1 is MNHEY, CDR2 SVGAGI.

This clone showed up just a few times. The chain combines TRBV5-1 with TRBJ1-3; D perhaps matches TRBD1 (5 bases). CDR3 length: 14 residues. With 4 bases removed from V and 1 base from J, the gap between germline ends came to 9 bases. CDR1 is SGHRS, CDR2 YFSETQ, per germline. CDR3 in amino acids: CASSPGTSGNTIYF. CDR3 bases: TGCGCCAGCAGCCCCGGGACTTCTGGAAACACCATATATTTT.

Here the CDR3 reads CASDRSMTGTMNTEAFF. CDR3 sequence (DNA): TGTGCCAGCGACCGATCGATGACAGGGACCATGAACACTGAAGCTTTCTTT. The chain has TRBV11-2 and TRBJ1-1; TRBD1 aligns across 7 bases. The CDR3 contains 17 residues. With 8 bases clipped from V and 0 bases from J, the junction kept 15 bases outside the gene matches. The germline V gene encodes CDR1 SGHAT and CDR2 FQNNGV.